The entry below describes one TCR beta chain. Its antigen remains undetermined. Base quality data are lacking; no much larger clone is found one base away. The data were taken from a study of cytomegalovirus exposure and HLA in healthy donors (dated 2017 in TCRdb). Study-wide context: An earlier analysis of several hundred of the donors reported 276 Gb of sequence data and roughly 100 million unique TCR beta sequences from approximately 180 million T cells. Approximately 300 gigabases of sequencing data and 70 million to 95 million unique TCR sequences made up an early release that covered 500 to 700 HLA-typed donors. Of the roughly 400 genotyped donors, around 81% fell in the genetic ancestry cluster associated with self-reported Caucasian donors. The study was designed to test whether signatures of past pathogen exposure could be identified by cataloging public T cell receptors. The study used immunosequencing to profile the T cell repertoires of 670 or so subjects and linked those repertoires to cytomegalovirus serostatus. Along with the roughly 700-subject first cohort, a separate validation cohort of over a hundred different subjects was used. To predict cytomegalovirus infection status, the study brought together high-throughput TCR immunosequencing, statistical association of individual TCRs with disease status, and machine learning. In a later analysis, previously published TCR beta repertoires from 550 to 750 donors were re-analyzed and high-resolution HLA genotyping was added so that TCR occurrence patterns could be studied. In the later analysis, no new phenotypic data were used to find candidate immune exposures; instead, reliance was placed on TCR beta sequences and their occurrence across donors. An earlier analysis of nearly 600 of the donors applied high-throughput TCR beta sequencing to assess whether each TCR beta V gene segment acted as functional or pseudogenic. Donor age, sex, ethnicity and CMV serostatus were collected together with the repertoire data. A later genetic analysis took genome-wide SNP genotypes for about 65% of the 666 donors and used that subset as a discovery cohort. All discovery cohort repertoires had been generated on a single sequencing platform. Both class I and class II loci were covered by HLA typing, at four-digit resolution. Typing coverage differed by locus: A, B, C, DRB1 and DQB1 were typed in about 629-640 donors, DQA1 in 522, DPA1 in 600 to 610, and DPB1 in just under 490. Because of strong linkage in the cohort, five DR-DQ haplotypes were treated as single units for association and clustering. On average, around 230,000 unique TCR beta nucleotide sequences were sequenced per donor among a few hundred genotyped donors of the cohort, with around 19% of those sequences being non-productive. General conclusions and limits of the study: In this cohort, only TCR beta chains were sequenced, and detectable features were limited by the absence of alpha or paired-chain data. HLA typing was unavailable for some donors at each locus, so association tests used only the typed subset. Correlated functional status among segregating V segments might reflect linkage disequilibrium, but an unknown experimental factor could not be ruled out. Compared with equally common non-associated chains, HLA-associated TCR beta chains in a later analysis were more clonally expanded and had lower generation probabilities. In the study, 150 to 200 TCR beta chains were listed as associated with cytomegalovirus. Some IMGT-functional V segments, including TRBV6-2 and TRBV6-3, could not be distinguished by the 87-base-pair reads and were therefore excluded. The sequencing pipeline was judged likely to have produced a cluster of highly shared sequence variants as a technical artifact. The classifier was reported to diagnose cytomegalovirus status with high specificity and sensitivity in both the original and validation cohorts. The authors suggested that the approach could potentially be extended to other disease states and immunological phenotypes. A further reported finding was that TCR beta sequences accurately predicted the HLA-A and HLA-B alleles for most subjects in the first cohort. Over 15 rarely observed V segments, including chromosome 9 orphons, were excluded from the earlier analysis of about 500 of the donors because counts were too low. Sequencing depth was assumed to be roughly uniform across donors in the presence/absence analyses, though that assumption may not hold. A later genetic analysis reported fewer N-insertions in productive TCRs among donors in an Asian-associated ancestry cluster than the roughly 700-donor mean. CMV serostatus was the only immune exposure information available for the cohort. In a later analysis, more than 15,000 TCR beta sequences were associated with specific HLA alleles at a false discovery rate of 0.05. In an earlier analysis of 500 to 650 of the donors, most TCR beta V segments appeared in productive rearrangements about 87% or about 30% of the time, broadly matching IMGT annotations. When HLA alleles, especially DR and DQ, strongly co-occurred, attributing TCR associations to individual alleles was difficult. In a later genetic analysis, a missense DCLRE1C variant was associated with V-gene and J-gene trimming of TCR beta chains, and the association was replicated in an independent cohort. According to a later analysis, TCR association rates differed among HLA loci, with DRB1 alleles showing the most associated TCRs and HLA-C alleles showing the fewest. Most TCR sequences were seen in very few donors, while some public TCRs were found in many individuals. Several of the top co-occurrence clusters appeared to be linked to parvovirus B19, influenza, CMV and Epstein-Barr virus, according to a later analysis. In a later analysis, most CMV-associated TCR beta chains were found to appear HLA-restricted, with HLA associations seemingly driven largely by CMV exposure. A few of the identified cytomegalovirus-associated TCR beta chains were confirmed in vitro to be specific for cytomegalovirus antigens.

The cohort comprised 550 to 700 healthy bone marrow donors. All cohort members were sampled while nominally healthy, although unrecorded immune exposures were likely present. The donor tested CMV seropositive, placing the donor among the approximately 290 seropositive members of the cohort. A peripheral blood sample was collected from each donor, and TCR beta sequencing was performed on peripheral blood mononuclear cells. Genomic DNA was extracted from the blood cell samples with the Qiagen DNeasy Blood Extraction Kit. V loses 5 bases at its end and J loses 5 bases; junction bases beyond the gene matches: 6. The CDR3 holds 15 amino acids from the cysteine to the phenylalanine. Of the read, only the CDR3 DNA is kept; its 45 bases are in frame from base 1. CDR1 is given as MNHEY and CDR2 as SMNVEV, both from the germline V gene (reference sequence). The library came from the immunoSEQ multiplex PCR assay. For the multiplex PCR, a mixture combining 60 forward primers for TCR Vbeta segments and 13 reverse primers for TCR Jbeta segments was used. The CDR3 region of rearranged TCR beta genes was amplified from genomic DNA with a multiplex PCR assay. The Illumina HiSeq System was used to sequence the amplified TCR beta libraries as 87-base-pair reads. The paper's data handling went like this. Across the 600 to 700 repertoires, a later analysis counted some 80 million unique TCR beta chains, roughly 11 million of which were shared by at least two donors. To remove PCR and sequencing errors, raw reads were error-corrected and collapsed into unique sequences using a nearest-neighbor algorithm that merged closely related sequences. V, D and J gene segments were assigned by aligning CDR3 sequences to IMGT reference sequences. For a sequence to be retained, a match of at least six nucleotides to both a V gene segment and a J gene segment was required. Rearrangements were called productive when the CDR3 lacked stop codons and stayed in frame with V and J; all others were non-productive. Following IMGT convention, CDR3 was defined as the stretch from the second conserved V-encoded cysteine up to the conserved J-encoded phenylalanine. Sequences without an unambiguous match to a single V gene segment were excluded from the earlier analysis of almost 600 of the donors. In an earlier analysis of 587 of the donors, a V segment was called functional when productive rearrangements were above 56.7%, and segregating when the standard deviation between donors exceeded 5%. A statistical classification framework was built for diagnosing cytomegalovirus status from the catalog of TCR beta chain sequences. A later analysis assigned V and J genes by comparing TCR nucleotide sequences with IMGT/GENE-DB human TR gene sequences. In a later analysis, CDR3 sequences and most-parsimonious VDJ recombination scenarios were assigned using the TCRdist pipeline. A later analysis defined each TCR beta chain by its CDR3 amino acid sequence plus V-gene family, and excluded reads lacking a unique V-gene family. To address suspected cross-contamination and a sequencing artifact, a later analysis removed roughly 640 highly shared, low-generation-probability nucleotide sequences. In a later analysis, a clonal expansion index for each public chain was calculated from normalized within-repertoire ranks of inferred template counts. Generation probabilities in a later analysis came from a VDJ recombination model fitted to out-of-frame rearrangements, and those results were checked against IGoR. A later analysis scored TCR-TCR, TCR-HLA and TCR-CMV co-occurrence with hypergeometric tests, applying a repertoire-size bias correction to TCR pairs. To estimate false discovery rates, a later analysis permuted the HLA or CMV assignments 20 times. In a later analysis, co-occurring TCRs were grouped using DBSCAN, with TCRdist sequence similarity added in when clustering inside HLA-allele-positive subsets. For co-occurrence clustering, repertoires with fewer than 30,000 or more than 120,000 public chains were excluded, along with roughly five repertoires with anomalous nucleotide sharing. TCRdb mirrors the immuneACCESS table, restricted to in-frame sequences. Some clones are absent from its copies; in checked studies, under half trace to an unresolved V gene, and the reason for the others is unknown. Clone size and V and J calls were adopted from that table, with D and trimming inferred from the DNA. The sample table shows approximately 150,000 clones, and around four fifths are seen once. Clones ranked in the top ten supply roughly 9.7% of the sample.

This TCR was recovered from a man between 18 and 35 years old in good health and CMV-seropositive. Sequencing used PBMCs. Recombination joined TRBV27 with TRBJ2-1; TRBD1 aligns with 10 central bases. The encoded CDR3 is CASSPLGQGDNEQFF. The DNA reads TGTGCCAGCAGTCCCCTAGGACAGGGGGACAATGAGCAGTTCTTC.